This T cell receptor beta chain was captured in a study of T-cell memory formation after mild COVID-19. Study details: The study found TCR clusters largely donor specific.

CDR3 size: 12 residues. Germline CDR1 DFQATT, CDR2 SNEGSKA (reference sequence). The V gene lost 5 bases and the J gene lost 7 bases, with 13 bases spanning the gap. Turning to this clonotype: The antigen remains undetermined.

Study-wide points: The authors did not confirm SARS-CoV-2 specificity of second-wave clones peaking day 37. Several responding clones turned up in pre-infection memory, indicating that cross-reactive memory may have taken part.

From 5'RACE with constant-segment primers came TCR alpha and TCR beta cDNA libraries that carried sample barcodes and UMIs. In TCRdb, the 5' RACE reads were re-called with MiXCR into one record per CDR3 protein. The repertoire includes 300,000 to 350,000 distinct CDR3 sequences, approximately 19% of them detected once, and roughly 21% sits in the top ten. The chain combines TRBV20-1 with TRBJ2-3; the D is unclear. Material: PBMCs or a T cell subset sorted from them (not recorded which). The receptor's source is a man aged 18-30 years who had mild COVID-19 (a few samples of this study predate the infection). Cell type and time point are not known. For the CDR3, the DNA is TGCAGTGCTTCCCGTTTGACGAATACGCAGTATTTT. Protein product: CSASRLTNTQYF.